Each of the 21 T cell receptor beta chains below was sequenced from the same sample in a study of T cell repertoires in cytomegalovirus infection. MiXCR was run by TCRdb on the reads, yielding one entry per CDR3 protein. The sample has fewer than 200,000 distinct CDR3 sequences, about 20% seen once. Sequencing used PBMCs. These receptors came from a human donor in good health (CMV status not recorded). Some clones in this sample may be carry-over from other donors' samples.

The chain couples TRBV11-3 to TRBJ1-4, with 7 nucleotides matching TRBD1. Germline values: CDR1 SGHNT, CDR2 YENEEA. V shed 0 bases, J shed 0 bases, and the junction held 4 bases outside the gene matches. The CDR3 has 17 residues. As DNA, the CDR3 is TGTGCCAGCAGCTTAGATGGGCAGGGGGCAACTAATGAAAAACTGTTTTTT. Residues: CASSLDGQGATNEKLFF.

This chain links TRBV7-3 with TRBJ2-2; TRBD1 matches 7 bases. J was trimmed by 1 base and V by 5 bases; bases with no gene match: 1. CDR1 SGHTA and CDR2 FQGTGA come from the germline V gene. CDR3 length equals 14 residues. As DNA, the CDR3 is TGTGCCAGCAGCCCAGGGGGGAACACCGGGGAGCTGTTTTTT. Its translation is CASSPGGNTGELFF.

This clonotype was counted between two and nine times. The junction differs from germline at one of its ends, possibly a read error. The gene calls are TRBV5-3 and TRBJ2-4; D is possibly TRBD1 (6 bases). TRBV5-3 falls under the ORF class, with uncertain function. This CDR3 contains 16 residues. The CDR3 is CASSSRQETAKNIQYF. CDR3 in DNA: TGTGCCAGCAGCTCCCGACAGGAGACAGCCAAAAACATTCAGTACTTC.

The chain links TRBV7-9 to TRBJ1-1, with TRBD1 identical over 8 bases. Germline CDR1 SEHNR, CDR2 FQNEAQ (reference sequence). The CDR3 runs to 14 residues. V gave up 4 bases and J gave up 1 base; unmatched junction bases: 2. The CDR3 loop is CASSSTGGNTEAFF. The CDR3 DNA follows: TGTGCCAGCAGCTCAACAGGGGGGAACACTGAAGCTTTCTTT.

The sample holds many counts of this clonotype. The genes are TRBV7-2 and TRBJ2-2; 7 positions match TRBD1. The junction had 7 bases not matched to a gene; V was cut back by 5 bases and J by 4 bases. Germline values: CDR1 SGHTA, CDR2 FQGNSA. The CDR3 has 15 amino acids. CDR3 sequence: CASSKPTGATGELFF. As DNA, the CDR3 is TGTGCCAGCAGCAAACCCACAGGGGCCACCGGGGAGCTGTTTTTT.

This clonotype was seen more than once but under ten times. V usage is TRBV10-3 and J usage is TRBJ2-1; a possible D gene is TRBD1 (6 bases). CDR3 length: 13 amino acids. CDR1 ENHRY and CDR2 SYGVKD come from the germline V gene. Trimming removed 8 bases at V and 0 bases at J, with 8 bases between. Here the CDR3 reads CAIRDNSYNEQFF. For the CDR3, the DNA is TGTGCCATCCGGGACAACTCCTACAATGAGCAGTTCTTC.

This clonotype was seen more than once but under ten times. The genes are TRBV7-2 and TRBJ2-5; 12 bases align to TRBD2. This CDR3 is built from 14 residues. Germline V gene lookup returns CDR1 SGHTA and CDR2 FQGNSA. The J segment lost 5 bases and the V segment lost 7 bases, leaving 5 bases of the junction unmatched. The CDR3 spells CASTLAGGGETQYF. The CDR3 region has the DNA TGTGCCAGCACACTAGCGGGGGGAGGGGAGACCCAGTACTTC.

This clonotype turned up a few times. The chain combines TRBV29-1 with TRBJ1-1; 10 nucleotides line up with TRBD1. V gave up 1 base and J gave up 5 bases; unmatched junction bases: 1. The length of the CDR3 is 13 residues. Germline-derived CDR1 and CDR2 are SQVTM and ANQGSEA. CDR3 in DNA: TGCAGCGTTGAAGGACAGGGGGCGACTGAAGCTTTCTTT. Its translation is CSVEGQGATEAFF.

The CDR3 DNA reads TGTGCCAGCAGTTACAGACCCTCAAGGCAGTTCTTCAATCAGCCCCAGCATTTT. Residues: CASSYRPSRQFFNQPQHF. The chain recombines TRBV6-2 or TRBV6-3 with TRBJ1-5; D ambiguous. CDR3 length: 18 residues. Germline V gene lookup returns CDR1 MNHEY and CDR2 SVGEGT. Trimming left V 2 bases short and J 3 bases short, with 20 bases between.

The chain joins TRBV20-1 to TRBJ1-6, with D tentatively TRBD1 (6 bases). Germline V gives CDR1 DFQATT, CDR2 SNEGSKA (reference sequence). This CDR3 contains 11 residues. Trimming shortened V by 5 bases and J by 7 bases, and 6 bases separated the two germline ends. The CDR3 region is CSAGQNSPLHF. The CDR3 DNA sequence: TGCAGTGCTGGACAGAATTCACCCCTCCACTTT.

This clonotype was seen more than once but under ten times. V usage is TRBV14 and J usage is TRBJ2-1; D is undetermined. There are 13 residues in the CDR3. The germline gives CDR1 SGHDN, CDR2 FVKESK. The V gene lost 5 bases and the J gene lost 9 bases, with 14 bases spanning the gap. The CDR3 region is CASSDRKGGEQFF. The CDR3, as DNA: TGTGCCAGCAGCGACCGGAAGGGCGGTGAGCAGTTCTTC.

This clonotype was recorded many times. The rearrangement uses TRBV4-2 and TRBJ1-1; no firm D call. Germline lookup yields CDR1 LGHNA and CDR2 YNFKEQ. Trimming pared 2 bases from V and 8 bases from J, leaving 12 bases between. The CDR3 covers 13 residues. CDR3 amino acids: CASSQPDKREAFF. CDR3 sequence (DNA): TGTGCCAGCAGCCAACCCGACAAGAGAGAAGCTTTCTTT.

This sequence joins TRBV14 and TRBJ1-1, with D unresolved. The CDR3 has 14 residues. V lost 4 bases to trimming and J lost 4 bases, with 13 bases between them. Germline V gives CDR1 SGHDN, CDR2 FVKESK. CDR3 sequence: CASSLLRAGTEAFF. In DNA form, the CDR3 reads TGTGCCAGCAGCCTCCTAAGGGCAGGCACTGAAGCTTTCTTT.

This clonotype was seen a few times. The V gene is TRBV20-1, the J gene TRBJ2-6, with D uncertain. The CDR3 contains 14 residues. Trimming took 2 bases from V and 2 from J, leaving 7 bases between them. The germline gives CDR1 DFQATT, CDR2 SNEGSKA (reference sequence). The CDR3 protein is CSARLETGANVLTF. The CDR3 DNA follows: TGCAGTGCTAGATTGGAGACTGGGGCCAACGTCCTGACTTTC.

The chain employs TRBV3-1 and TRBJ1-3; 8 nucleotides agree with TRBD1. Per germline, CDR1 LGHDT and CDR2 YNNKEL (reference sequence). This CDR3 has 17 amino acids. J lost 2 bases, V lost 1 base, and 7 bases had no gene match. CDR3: CASSQVDRVAPGNTIYF. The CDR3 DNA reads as TGTGCCAGCAGCCAAGTGGACAGGGTCGCGCCTGGAAACACCATATATTTT.

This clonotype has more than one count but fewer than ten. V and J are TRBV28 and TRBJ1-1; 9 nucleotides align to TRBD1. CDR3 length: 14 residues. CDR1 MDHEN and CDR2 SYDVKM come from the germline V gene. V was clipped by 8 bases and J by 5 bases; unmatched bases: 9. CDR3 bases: TGTGCCAGCGGGACACAGGGGGCGCGAACTGAAGCTTTCTTT. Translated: CASGTQGARTEAFF.

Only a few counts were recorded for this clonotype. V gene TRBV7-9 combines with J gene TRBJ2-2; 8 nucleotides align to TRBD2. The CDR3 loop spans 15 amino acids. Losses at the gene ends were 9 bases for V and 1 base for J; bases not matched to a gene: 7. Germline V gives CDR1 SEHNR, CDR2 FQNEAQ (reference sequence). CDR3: CASHDLAGNTGELFF. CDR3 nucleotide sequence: TGTGCCAGTCATGACCTAGCGGGGAACACCGGGGAGCTGTTTTTT.

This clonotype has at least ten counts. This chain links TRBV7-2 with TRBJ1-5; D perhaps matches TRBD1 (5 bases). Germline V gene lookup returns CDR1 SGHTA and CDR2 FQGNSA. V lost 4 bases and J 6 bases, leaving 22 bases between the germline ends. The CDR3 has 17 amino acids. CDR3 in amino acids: CASSSTKGRMVFQPQHF. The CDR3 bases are TGTGCCAGCAGCTCGACTAAGGGGCGAATGGTGTTTCAGCCCCAGCATTTT. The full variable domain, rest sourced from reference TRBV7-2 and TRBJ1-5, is GAGVSQSPSNKVTEKGKDVELRCDPISGHTALYWYRQSLGQGLEFLIYFQGNSAPDKSGLPSDRFSAERTGGSVSTLTIQRTQQEDSAVYLCASSSTKGRMVFQPQHFGDGTRLSIL.

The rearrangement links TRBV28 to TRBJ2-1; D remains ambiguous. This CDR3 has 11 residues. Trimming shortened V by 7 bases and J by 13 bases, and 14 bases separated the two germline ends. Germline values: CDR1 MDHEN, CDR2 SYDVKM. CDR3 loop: CASIGGRAQFF. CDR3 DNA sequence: TGTGCCAGCATTGGCGGTAGGGCTCAGTTCTTC.

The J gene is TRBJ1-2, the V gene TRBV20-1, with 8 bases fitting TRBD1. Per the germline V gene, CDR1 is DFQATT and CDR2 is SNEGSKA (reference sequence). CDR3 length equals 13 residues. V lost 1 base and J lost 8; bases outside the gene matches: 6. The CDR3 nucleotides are TGCAGTGCTAGAGGACAGGGGTTAGGGGGCTACACCTTC. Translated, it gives CSARGQGLGGYTF.

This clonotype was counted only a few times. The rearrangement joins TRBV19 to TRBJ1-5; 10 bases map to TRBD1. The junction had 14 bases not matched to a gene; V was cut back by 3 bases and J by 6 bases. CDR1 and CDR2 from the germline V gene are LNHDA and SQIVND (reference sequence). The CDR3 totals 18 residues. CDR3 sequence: CASSIRGQGSPTGQPQHF. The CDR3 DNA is TGTGCCAGTAGTATCCGGGGACAGGGGTCCCCAACAGGTCAGCCCCAGCATTTT.